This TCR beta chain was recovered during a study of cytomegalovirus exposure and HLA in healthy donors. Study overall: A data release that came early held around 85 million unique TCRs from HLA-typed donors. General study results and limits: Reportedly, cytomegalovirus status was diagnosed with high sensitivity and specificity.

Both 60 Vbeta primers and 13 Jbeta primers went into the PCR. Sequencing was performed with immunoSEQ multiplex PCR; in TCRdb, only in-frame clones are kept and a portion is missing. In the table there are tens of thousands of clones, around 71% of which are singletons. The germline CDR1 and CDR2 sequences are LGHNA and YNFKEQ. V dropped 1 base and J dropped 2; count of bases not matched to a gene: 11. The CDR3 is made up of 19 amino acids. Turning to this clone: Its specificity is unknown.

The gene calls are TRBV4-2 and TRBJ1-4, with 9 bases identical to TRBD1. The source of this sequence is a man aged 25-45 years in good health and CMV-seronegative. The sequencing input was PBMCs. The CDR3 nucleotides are TGTGCCAGCAGCCAAGCGGGACAGGGTGGTCGTAGCACTAATGAAAAACTGTTTTTT. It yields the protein CASSQAGQGGRSTNEKLFF.